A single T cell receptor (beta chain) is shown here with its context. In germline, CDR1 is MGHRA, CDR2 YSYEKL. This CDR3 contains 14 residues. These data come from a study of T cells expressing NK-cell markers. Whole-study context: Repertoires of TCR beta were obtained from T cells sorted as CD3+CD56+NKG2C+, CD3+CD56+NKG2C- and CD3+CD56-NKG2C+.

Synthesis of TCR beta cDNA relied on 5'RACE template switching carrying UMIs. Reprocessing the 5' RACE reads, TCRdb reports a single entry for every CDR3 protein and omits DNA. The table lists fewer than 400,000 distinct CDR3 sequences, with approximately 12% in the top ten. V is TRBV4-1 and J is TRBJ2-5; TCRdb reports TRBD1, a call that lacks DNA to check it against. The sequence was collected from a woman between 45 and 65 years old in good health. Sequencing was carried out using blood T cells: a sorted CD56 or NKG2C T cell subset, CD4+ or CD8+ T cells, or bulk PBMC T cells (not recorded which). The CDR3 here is CASSQARAEETQYF.